This TCR beta chain was retrieved from a study of cytomegalovirus exposure and HLA in healthy donors. The data were produced by immunoSEQ multiplex PCR, yet TCRdb's version contains in-frame clones alone and is incomplete. The data contain 140,000 or so clones, approximately 90% of them singletons. The CDR3 consists of 19 residues. Looked up from germline, CDR1 is SGHRS and CDR2 is YFSETQ. V lost 1 base and J lost 6, with 28 bases in between. Material for sequencing was PBMCs. This clonotype was obtained from a woman in her 30s in good health and CMV-seropositive. The chain links TRBV5-1 to TRBJ1-2; D possibly corresponds to TRBD1 (6 bases). CDR3 DNA sequence: TGCGCCAGCAGCTTGTTTGGGGCCGGGACAACCGATGAAGGAGATGGCTACACCTTC. Residues: CASSLFGAGTTDEGDGYTF.